This T cell receptor (beta chain) was captured in a study of T cells in Graves' hyperthyroidism and ophthalmopathy. With duration under 3 months, ophthalmopathy was active: Clinical Activity Score at least 3, NOSPECS at least 4. The TCR beta CDR3 regions underwent amplification using RNA transcripts as the source. HTBI primers were used for first-round RT-PCR of the TCR CDR3. TCRdb called the multiplex PCR reads again in MiXCR, with one record for every CDR3 protein. This sample has about 640,000 distinct CDR3 sequences, with about a fifth found just once. The germline V and J ends were trimmed by 8 bases and 0 bases, with 10 bases remaining between them. This CDR3 is 14 amino acids long. This clonotype was recorded at least ten times.

The specimen was blood. The chain uses TRBV12-3 or TRBV12-4 and TRBJ1-4; TRBD1 might be the D (5 bases). This TCR was recovered from a man aged 25-45 years with Graves' ophthalmopathy. The CDR3 loop is CASGGGTTNEKLFF. The CDR3 nucleotides are TGTGCCAGCGGGGGGGGTACAACTAATGAAAAACTGTTTTTT.